The 24 T cell receptor beta chains presented below share a single source sample, sequenced in a study of lymphopenia after photon versus proton radiotherapy. Profiled with immunoSEQ multiplex PCR; TCRdb holds only in-frame clones, not every one. The data contain under 9,500 clones, roughly 93% of them singletons. The source material was peripheral blood, sampled from a patient treated with photon-based radiotherapy. These receptors all come from a woman between 45 and 60 years old with cholangiocarcinoma.

The chain employs TRBV19 and TRBJ2-7; D possibly corresponds to TRBD1 (6 bases). The CDR3 has 13 amino acids. V was trimmed by 8 bases and J by 3 bases, leaving 14 bases between them. The germline CDR1 and CDR2 sequences are LNHDA and SQIVND (reference sequence). The CDR3 loop reads CASDHTGNYEQYF. The DNA for the CDR3 is TGTGCCAGTGACCATACAGGGAACTACGAGCAGTACTTC.

This sequence joins TRBV28 and TRBJ1-1; D remains ambiguous. The V gene lost 3 bases and the J gene lost 7 bases, with 9 bases spanning the gap. Germline V CDR1 and CDR2: MDHEN, SYDVKM. The CDR3 is 12 amino acids. In DNA form, the CDR3 reads TGTGCCAGCAGTTTGGTCGGGTTTGAAGCTTTCTTT. Its translation: CASSLVGFEAFF.

The rearrangement joins TRBV5-4 to TRBJ1-2; D unclear. Germline values: CDR1 SGHNT, CDR2 YYREEE (reference sequence). The CDR3 sequence is 12 residues long. V shed 0 bases and J shed 5 bases, with 5 bases lying between them. CDR3 sequence: CASSLDEYGYTF. For the CDR3, the DNA is TGTGCCAGCAGCTTGGATGAATATGGCTACACCTTC.

J is TRBJ2-2 and V is TRBV12-5; 11 nucleotides agree with TRBD1. The germline V gene has CDR1 LGHNT and CDR2 FRNRAP. V shed 0 bases, J shed 7 bases, and the junction held 7 bases outside the gene matches. The CDR3 extends over 17 amino acids. CDR3 sequence reads: CASGLVWTGGSIGELFF. CDR3 DNA: TGTGCTAGTGGTTTGGTTTGGACAGGGGGCTCGATCGGGGAGCTGTTTTTT.

In this sample, this clone turned up once. This rearrangement joins TRBV7-2 to TRBJ1-1; 7 bases fit TRBD1. CDR1 and CDR2 (germline): SGHTA, FQGNSA. V trimming: 6 bases; J trimming: 11 bases; junction bases outside the gene matches: 9. This CDR3 is built from 12 residues. The CDR3 sequence is CASSFTTGLAFF. CDR3 nucleotide sequence: TGTGCCAGCAGTTTTACGACAGGGCTGGCTTTCTTT.

This clone appeared a few times. The chain links TRBV4-1 to TRBJ1-4, with D possibly matching TRBD1 (5 bases). The CDR3 has 14 amino acids. CDR1 and CDR2 from the germline V gene are MGHRA and YSYEKL. Between the trimmed V and J ends, which lost 4 bases and 8 bases, there was a span of 14 bases. CDR3 protein: CASSPQSGLEKLFF. CDR3 DNA sequence: TGCGCCAGCAGCCCTCAGTCAGGGCTGGAAAAACTGTTTTTT.

The chain has TRBV5-6 and TRBJ2-7, with a tentative D call TRBD2 (5 bases). Trimming stripped 2 bases from V and 3 bases from J, with 12 bases between. Germline V gene data show CDR1 as SGHDT and CDR2 as YYEEEE. This CDR3 region has 14 residues. The CDR3 reads CASSFYRGNYEQYF. The CDR3, as DNA: TGTGCCAGCAGCTTTTATCGGGGAAACTACGAGCAGTACTTC.

The table lists this clone with a few counts. This rearrangement joins TRBV20-1 to TRBJ1-5; D is unresolved. The V gene lost 2 bases and the J gene lost 6 bases, with 5 bases spanning the gap. The CDR3 has 11 residues. CDR1 is DFQATT, CDR2 SNEGSKA, per germline (reference sequence). CDR3 amino acids: CSARNGQPQHF. The CDR3 nucleotides read TGCAGTGCTAGAAACGGTCAGCCCCAGCATTTT.

The genes are TRBV19 and TRBJ1-2; 7 nucleotides match TRBD1. Trimming cost V 5 bases and J 7 bases; bases outside gene matches: 10. The CDR3 runs 14 residues. CDR1 is LNHDA, CDR2 SQIVND, per germline (reference sequence). This CDR3 is CASSPTGTDFGYTF. In nucleotides, the CDR3 is TGTGCCAGTAGTCCCACCGGGACAGACTTTGGCTACACCTTC.

The chain couples TRBV2 to TRBJ1-1, with D possibly TRBD1 on 6 matching bases. Germline CDR1 and CDR2: SNHLY and FYNNEI. Trimming took 6 bases from V and 1 from J, leaving 12 bases between them. The CDR3 loop spans 14 amino acids. CDR3 coding DNA: TGTGCCAGCAGCCGCCGACAGGAGAACACTGAAGCTTTCTTT. Protein sequence: CASSRRQENTEAFF.

The chain uses TRBV4-3 and TRBJ1-2, with TRBD1 identical over 7 bases. J gave up 3 bases and V 4 bases, and 8 bases lay outside the gene matches. Germline values: CDR1 LGHNA, CDR2 YSLEER. The CDR3 consists of 15 residues. The CDR3 region has the DNA TGCGCCAGCAGCCTAAGACAGGGAGGGTACTATGGCTACACCTTC. Its protein is CASSLRQGGYYGYTF.

The chain has TRBV6-5 and TRBJ1-1; no clear D. The CDR3 length is 15 residues. The germline V and J ends were trimmed by 1 base and 5 bases, with 14 bases remaining between them. CDR1 MNHEY and CDR2 SVGAGI come from the germline V gene. In DNA, the CDR3 is TGTGCCAGCAGTTACTGGAACTCCGGGAGGACTGAAGCTTTCTTT. Its translation: CASSYWNSGRTEAFF.

This sequence joins TRBV7-9 and TRBJ1-1; no firm D call. CDR1 is SEHNR and CDR2 is FQNEAQ in the germline V gene (reference sequence). V shed 5 bases and J shed 4 bases, with 11 bases lying between them. The CDR3 spans 13 residues. The CDR3 DNA is TGTGCCAGCAGCCAAGGTCTCCTCACTGAAGCTTTCTTT. It specifies CASSQGLLTEAFF. The variable domain in full, completed from reference TRBV7-9 and TRBJ1-1, reads DTGVSQNPRHKITKRGQNVTFRCDPISEHNRLYWYRQTLGQGPEFLTYFQNEAQLEKSRLLSDRFSAERPKGSFSTLEIQRTEQGDSAMYLCASSQGLLTEAFFGQGTRLTVV.

This clone has just one count. CDR3 coding DNA: TGTGCCAGCAGTAGGAGGGCCCTGAGAGGCACAGATACGCAGTATTTT. It yields the protein CASSRRALRGTDTQYF. The chain combines TRBV9 with TRBJ2-3, with D tentatively TRBD2 (6 bases). This CDR3 has 16 amino acids. The V gene's germline CDR1 is SGDLS and CDR2 YYNGEE. V dropped 5 bases and J dropped 1 base, with 17 bases sitting between them.

The chain uses TRBV6-4 and TRBJ2-3; either TRBD1 or TRBD2 may fit D (5 bases each). V gave up 5 bases and J gave up 0 bases, with 12 bases separating them. The CDR3 covers 15 residues. Germline V CDR1 and CDR2: MRHNA, SNTAGT. The CDR3 is CASSRDGASTDTQYF. The CDR3 DNA reads as TGTGCCAGCAGTAGGGACGGTGCTAGCACAGATACGCAGTATTTT.

As DNA, the CDR3 is TGTGCCAGCAACAAAACAGGGAGTGAGCAGTTCTTC. This sequence encodes CASNKTGSEQFF. The chain carries TRBV7-7 and TRBJ2-1; D possibly corresponds to TRBD1 (6 bases). Germline lookup yields CDR1 SSHAT and CDR2 FNYEAQ (reference sequence). The germline V and J ends were trimmed by 7 bases and 9 bases, with 13 bases remaining between them. The CDR3 is 12 residues long.

This rearrangement joins TRBV6-5 to TRBJ1-5; 8 bases map to TRBD1. V shed 3 bases and J 7 bases; nucleotides not matched to a gene: 5. CDR1 and CDR2 (germline): MNHEY, SVGAGI. This CDR3 contains 14 residues. CDR3 protein: CASSYQGAGQPQHF. The CDR3 DNA sequence: TGTGCCAGCAGTTATCAGGGGGCCGGGCAGCCCCAGCATTTT.

This clone was observed a single time. The V gene is TRBV6-1, the J gene TRBJ1-2; D possibly corresponds to TRBD1 (6 bases). Between the trimmed V and J ends, which lost 7 bases and 2 bases, there was a span of 14 bases. The CDR3 is 14 amino acids. CDR1 is MNHNS and CDR2 is SASEGT in the germline V gene. The CDR3 loop is CASTPGGRNYGYTF. CDR3 nucleotide sequence: TGTGCCAGCACCCCGGGGGGGCGGAACTATGGCTACACCTTC.

This chain uses TRBV11-2 with TRBJ2-2; D not resolved. This CDR3 has 12 residues. Germline CDR1 SGHAT, CDR2 FQNNGV. V lost 2 bases to trimming and J lost 7 bases, with 5 bases between them. DNA for the CDR3: TGTGCCAGCAGCTTATTTAGCGGGGAGCTGTTTTTT. Translation gives CASSLFSGELFF.

This chain uses TRBV6-5 with TRBJ2-1; D unclear. The CDR3 totals 16 residues. Per germline, CDR1 MNHEY and CDR2 SVGAGI. V lost 0 bases to trimming and J lost 7 bases, with 16 bases between them. Here the CDR3 reads CASSYSNLPKANEQFF. The CDR3 DNA sequence: TGTGCCAGCAGTTACTCGAATCTTCCTAAAGCGAATGAGCAGTTCTTC.

The J gene is TRBJ2-4, the V gene TRBV25-1, with 9 bases that match TRBD2. CDR1 and CDR2 (germline): MGHDK, SYGVNS. The CDR3 runs 17 residues. V trimming: 0 bases; J trimming: 0 bases; junction bases outside the gene matches: 3. CDR3 in DNA: TGTGCCAGCAGTGAATATGTAGCGGGGGTAGCCAAAAACATTCAGTACTTC. It specifies CASSEYVAGVAKNIQYF.

This clone has a handful of counts. CDR3 coding DNA: TGTGCCAGCAGGACAAAGAACACTGAAGCTTTCTTT. Protein sequence: CASRTKNTEAFF. The chain carries TRBV6-5 and TRBJ1-1; D uncertain. Per germline, CDR1 MNHEY and CDR2 SVGAGI. V gave up 6 bases and J gave up 1 base, with 6 bases separating them. The CDR3 has 12 amino acids.

The chain couples TRBV6-6 to TRBJ1-6; D is unresolved. The CDR3 sequence is 14 residues long. Germline values: CDR1 MNHNY, CDR2 SVGAGI (reference sequence). V was clipped by 6 bases and J by 8 bases, with 14 bases between them. The CDR3 here is CASSHLIADSPLHF. The DNA of the CDR3 is TGTGCCAGCAGCCACCTTATCGCCGATTCACCCCTCCACTTT.

This chain links TRBV6-1 with TRBJ1-5; D unresolved. This CDR3 region has 14 residues. Per the germline V gene, CDR1 is MNHNS and CDR2 is SASEGT. The V gene lost 3 bases and the J gene lost 2 bases, with 8 bases spanning the gap. In nucleotides, the CDR3 is TGTGCCAGCAGTGAGGCCTGGGGCAATCAGCCCCAGCATTTT. Its protein is CASSEAWGNQPQHF.